One TCR beta chain is described in this entry. These data belong to a study of T cell responses to AZD1222 COVID-19 vaccine. Method: immunoSEQ multiplex PCR; TCRdb's copy keeps in-frame clones and lacks some. Of 150,000 to 200,000 clones in the sample, almost 95% were seen once. V lost 0 bases and J 5 bases, leaving 11 bases between the germline ends. This CDR3 spans 15 amino acids. Sequenced here: peripheral blood, sampled on day 0 of AZD1222 vaccination. V gene TRBV5-3 combines with J gene TRBJ1-4; maybe TRBD1 (6 bases). TRBV5-3 is recorded as an ORF, its role being uncertain. The receptor comes from an adult in good health. CDR3 sequence (DNA): TGTGCCAGAAGCTTGGGCGGACAGCAGAATGAAAAACTGTTTTTT. It codes for CARSLGGQQNEKLFF.